These 8 T cell receptor beta chains were sequenced from one sample in a study of blood T cells in healthy people across ages. It was with a sample-barcoded 5' primer and a J-beta primer mix that a second PCR of about 6 to 11 cycles was run. MiXCR was run by TCRdb on the 5' RACE reads, yielding one entry per CDR3 protein. Seen here are around 1,500,000 distinct CDR3 sequences, approximately 38% observed once, and the top ten hold roughly 8.2%. The specimen was blood. These receptors came from a woman aged 18-29 years in good health.

The chain carries TRBV20-1 and TRBJ2-7; D unresolved. The CDR3 sequence is 13 residues long. Trimming took off 7 bases at V and 0 bases at J, with 13 bases between the two ends. CDR1 DFQATT and CDR2 SNEGSKA come from the germline V gene (reference sequence). In nucleotides, the CDR3 is TGCAGTGTTACCGACTTTTCCTCCTACGAGCAGTACTTC. This encodes CSVTDFSSYEQYF.

This clonotype was counted ten times or more. The chain links TRBV4-1 to TRBJ2-5; the match to TRBD2 covers 7 bases. The CDR3 loop spans 19 amino acids. Germline loops: CDR1 MGHRA, CDR2 YSYEKL. J was trimmed by 2 bases and V by 4 bases; bases with no gene match: 19. DNA of the CDR3: TGCGCCAGCAGCCCGCCAACCAGAGGACTAGTAATTGGGCAAGAGACCCAGTACTTC. It yields the protein CASSPPTRGLVIGQETQYF.

This chain's CDR3 is CASSQVFSGTTEAFF. In nucleotides, the CDR3 is TGTGCCAGCAGCCAAGTTTTCTCGGGGACCACTGAAGCTTTCTTT. The gene calls are TRBV3-1 and TRBJ1-1, with D maybe TRBD1 (5 bases). Per germline, CDR1 LGHDT and CDR2 YNNKEL (reference sequence). Trimming took off 1 base at V and 4 bases at J, with 13 bases between the two ends. The CDR3 covers 15 residues.

This clonotype appeared a few times. The chain joins TRBV20-1 to TRBJ1-2; 8 positions agree with TRBD1. CDR1 is DFQATT, CDR2 SNEGSKA, per germline (reference sequence). The trim removed 3 bases at V and 8 bases at J, leaving 11 bases unmatched. The CDR3 is 14 amino acids. CDR3 nucleotides: TGCAGTGCTAGGAGGGGCCAGGGGGCGCAAGGCTACACCTTC. It yields the protein CSARRGQGAQGYTF.

V and J are TRBV20-1 and TRBJ1-2; no firm D call. Germline V gene sequence: CDR1 DFQATT, CDR2 SNEGSKA (reference sequence). Trimming removed 3 bases at V and 3 bases at J, with 14 bases between. The length of the CDR3 is 14 residues. CDR3 sequence: CSASLDSGHYGYTF. The CDR3 nucleotides read TGCAGTGCTAGTCTCGACTCTGGGCACTATGGCTACACCTTC.

This clonotype was recorded a few times. The V gene is TRBV20-1, the J gene TRBJ2-3; TRBD2 agrees at 9 bases. CDR1 is DFQATT and CDR2 is SNEGSKA in the germline V gene (reference sequence). Unmatched junction bases numbered 8, after V lost 6 bases and J lost 4 bases. The CDR3 extends over 14 amino acids. The CDR3: CSAQSGGPADTQYF. CDR3 nucleotide sequence: TGCAGTGCCCAAAGCGGGGGGCCCGCAGATACGCAGTATTTT.

A few counts support this clonotype. The V gene is TRBV10-3, the J gene TRBJ2-1; 9 bases agree with TRBD1. This CDR3 region has 15 residues. The V segment lost 4 bases and the J segment 5 bases; nucleotides outside the gene matches: 6. CDR1 is ENHRY and CDR2 is SYGVKD in the germline V gene. The CDR3 spells CAISAPGQGHNEQFF. For the CDR3, the DNA is TGTGCCATCAGTGCCCCGGGACAGGGTCACAATGAGCAGTTCTTC.

J is TRBJ2-7 and V is TRBV7-9; 7 positions match TRBD2. V lost 5 bases, J lost 8 bases, and 12 bases stayed unmatched. Germline loops: CDR1 SEHNR, CDR2 FQNEAQ (reference sequence). There are 14 residues in the CDR3. CDR3 loop: CASSRGGSYVQQYF. The CDR3, as DNA: TGTGCCAGCAGCCGTGGCGGGAGCTACGTCCAGCAGTACTTC.